Each of the 10 T cell receptor beta chains below was sequenced from the same sample in a study of shared T cell receptors in the human thymus. Only in-frame clones appear in the TCRdb table, and some are missing; sequencing was by immunoSEQ multiplex PCR. The data show about 380,000 clones, 95% seen once. The material sequenced was thymocytes. These receptors came from a human donor.

This clone was recorded once. The chain couples TRBV28 to TRBJ1-2, with a weak D call TRBD1 (6 bases). With 2 bases removed from V and 2 bases from J, the gap between germline ends came to 9 bases. CDR1 is MDHEN and CDR2 is SYDVKM in the germline V gene. The CDR3 extends over 14 amino acids. CDR3 protein: CASSLIGTNYGYTF. The CDR3 DNA reads TGTGCCAGCAGTTTAATCGGGACAAACTATGGCTACACCTTC.

J is TRBJ1-3 and V is TRBV10-3; D uncertain. The length of the CDR3 is 14 residues. V was shortened by 5 bases and J by 3 bases, with 11 bases between the two germline ends. Germline CDR1 reads ENHRY; CDR2 reads SYGVKD. The CDR3 DNA is TGTGCCATCAGTCACCAGCCAAATGGAAACACCATATATTTT. Translated: CAISHQPNGNTIYF.

The chain has TRBV6-4 and TRBJ2-2; tentative D call: TRBD1 (6 bases). V was pared by 0 bases and J by 3 bases, with 29 bases between. The CDR3 spans 22 residues. Germline assignment: CDR1 MRHNA and CDR2 SNTAGT. CDR3 sequence reads: CASSDSRGKSKRAHPHTGELFF. DNA for the CDR3: TGTGCCAGCAGTGACTCGAGGGGGAAATCAAAACGAGCTCACCCCCACACCGGGGAGCTGTTTTTT.

The V and J genes are TRBV13 and TRBJ1-2; D gene ambiguous. CDR3 length equals 17 residues. Deletions cut 0 bases from V and 4 bases from J, with 18 bases between. The germline gives CDR1 PRHDT, CDR2 FYEKMQ (reference sequence). The CDR3 protein is CASSLGPFESPFYGYTF. The CDR3 nucleotides read TGTGCCAGCAGCTTAGGGCCCTTCGAGAGCCCTTTCTATGGCTACACCTTC.

This clone was seen a handful of times. J is TRBJ2-7 and V is TRBV28, with 7 bases matching TRBD1. The CDR3 length is 16 residues. CDR1 is MDHEN, CDR2 SYDVKM, per germline. The trim removed 6 bases at V and 4 bases at J, leaving 15 bases unmatched. This CDR3 reads CASSRIDRVGQYEQYF. As DNA, the CDR3 is TGTGCCAGCAGCCGAATCGACAGGGTGGGCCAATACGAGCAGTACTTC.

The rearrangement links TRBV7-2 to TRBJ2-3, with 13 bases fitting TRBD2. This CDR3 contains 16 residues. The V and J ends lost 2 bases and 2 bases, in that order; junction bases with no gene match: 1. Per germline, CDR1 SGHTA and CDR2 FQGNSA. The CDR3 DNA reads as TGTGCCAGCAGCTTAACTAGCGGGAGGGTCACAGATACGCAGTATTTT. Encoded protein: CASSLTSGRVTDTQYF.

The rearrangement joins TRBV4-3 to TRBJ2-7; 9 nucleotides align to TRBD2. Germline values: CDR1 LGHNA, CDR2 YSLEER. Losses at the gene ends were 6 bases for V and 1 base for J; bases not matched to a gene: 4. This CDR3 has 14 amino acids. CDR3 residues: CASSAAGGSYEQYF. CDR3 DNA sequence: TGCGCCAGCAGTGCGGCGGGAGGGTCCTACGAGCAGTACTTC.

This clone was recorded once. The chain carries TRBV7-2 and TRBJ2-7, with D tentatively TRBD1 (5 bases). The CDR3 covers 15 residues. The germline CDR1 and CDR2 sequences are SGHTA and FQGNSA. Trimming pared 3 bases from V and 9 bases from J, leaving 21 bases between. CDR3 residues: CASSLSGLLRGLQYF. DNA of the CDR3: TGTGCCAGCAGCTTGTCAGGGTTACTCCGTGGTTTGCAGTACTTC.

V is TRBV4-2 and J is TRBJ2-7; 8 nucleotides match TRBD1. The germline V gene has CDR1 LGHNA and CDR2 YNFKEQ. This CDR3 spans 14 amino acids. Trimming removed 3 bases from V and 6 bases from J; junction bases left unmatched: 7. CDR3 coding DNA: TGTGCCAGCAGCCAGCGGACAGGGAGCCTCGAGCAGTACTTC. The encoded protein is CASSQRTGSLEQYF.

A single count supports this clone. The rearrangement joins TRBV12-5 to TRBJ2-7; D gene unclear. The CDR3 has 15 amino acids. Looked up from germline, CDR1 is LGHNT and CDR2 is FRNRAP. V lost 0 bases and J lost 2, with 11 bases in between. The DNA for the CDR3 is TGTGCTAGTGGTTTGGTGGAGACATGGACCTACGAGCAGTACTTC. Protein sequence: CASGLVETWTYEQYF.